This entry lists 26 T cell receptor beta chains sequenced from one sample in a study of blood T cell repertoires in COVID-19. The repertoire was sequenced with immunoSEQ multiplex PCR; TCRdb's copy has only in-frame clones and lacks some. The sample has some 73,000 clones, roughly four fifths seen once. What was sequenced was peripheral blood. Source of these receptors: a human donor in a cohort sampled during active COVID-19.

The V call is TRBV12-3 or TRBV12-4, the J call TRBJ2-3; D is perhaps TRBD2 (6 bases). CDR3 length: 13 amino acids. V was shortened by 6 bases and J by 8 bases, with 15 bases between the two germline ends. The CDR3: CASSNIQGGTQYF. CDR3 DNA sequence: TGTGCCAGCAGCAATATCCAGGGAGGTACGCAGTATTTT.

The CDR3 reads CASSSGIYTGELFF. CDR3 nucleotides: TGTGCCAGCAGCTCCGGGATTTACACCGGGGAGCTGTTTTTT. The rearrangement joins TRBV2 to TRBJ2-2, with TRBD2 as a possible D gene (5 bases). Trimming cost V 6 bases and J 3 bases, with 11 bases left between them. The CDR3 runs to 14 residues. Germline CDR1 is SNHLY and CDR2 is FYNNEI.

The chain links TRBV9 to TRBJ2-2, with 9 bases aligning to TRBD1. The CDR3 runs 16 residues. V shed 3 bases and J 5 bases; nucleotides not matched to a gene: 8. Germline V gene data show CDR1 as SGDLS and CDR2 as YYNGEE. The CDR3 sequence is CASSEYGQGRTGELFF. CDR3 in DNA: TGTGCCAGCAGCGAATACGGACAGGGGCGGACCGGGGAGCTGTTTTTT.

The V gene is TRBV11-3, the J gene TRBJ1-4; 7 bases are shared with TRBD1. V was pared by 5 bases and J by 4 bases, with 7 bases of the junction left unmatched. The CDR3 is 15 residues long. Germline values: CDR1 SGHNT, CDR2 YENEEA. The CDR3 spells CASSPGGQSNEKLFF. The CDR3 DNA sequence: TGTGCCAGCAGCCCCGGGGGACAGAGTAATGAAAAACTGTTTTTT.

The chain is built from TRBV2 and TRBJ1-1, with 8 bases aligning to TRBD1. Trimming removed 5 bases from V and 1 base from J; junction bases left unmatched: 3. Per the germline V gene, CDR1 is SNHLY and CDR2 is FYNNEI. The CDR3 loop spans 14 amino acids. CDR3 DNA sequence: TGTGCCAGCAGTACAGGGGGACGGAACACTGAAGCTTTCTTT. Translation: CASSTGGRNTEAFF. The full variable domain, in which reference TRBV2 and TRBJ1-1 provide the parts outside the CDR3, is EPEVTQTPSHQVTQMGQEVILRCVPISNHLYFYWYRQILGQKVEFLVSFYNNEISEKSEIFDDQFSVERPDGSNFTLKIRSTKLEDSAMYFCASSTGGRNTEAFFGQGTRLTVV.

This chain links TRBV2 with TRBJ2-1; D uncertain. The CDR3 extends over 15 amino acids. V gave up 6 bases and J gave up 0 bases, with 12 bases separating them. CDR1 is SNHLY, CDR2 FYNNEI, per germline. The CDR3, as DNA: TGTGCCAGCAGGTCCGAAAGAGGCTCCTACAATGAGCAGTTCTTC. It specifies CASRSERGSYNEQFF.

This chain joins TRBV7-9 and TRBJ2-1; TRBD1 might be the D (6 bases). The CDR3 contains 14 residues. Germline V gene lookup returns CDR1 SEHNR and CDR2 FQNEAQ (reference sequence). Trimming removed 1 base from V and 4 bases from J, with 8 bases in between. The CDR3: CASSLDTGYNEQFF. CDR3 sequence (DNA): TGTGCCAGCAGCTTAGACACAGGGTACAATGAGCAGTTCTTC.

This clone appeared a few times. The chain links TRBV27 to TRBJ2-2, with D unclear. The CDR3 has 14 residues. The ends were cut back, 4 bases at V and 4 bases at J, with 10 bases in the middle. Germline CDR1 reads MNHEY; CDR2 reads SMNVEV (reference sequence). The CDR3 nucleotides are TGTGCCAGCAGTTCCCTTCTATCCACCGGGGAGCTGTTTTTT. It yields the protein CASSSLLSTGELFF.

There are many counts of this clone. Here the CDR3 reads CASSEGGYRPSGVGTDTQYF. The CDR3 DNA follows: TGCGCCAGCAGTGAGGGAGGGTACCGCCCTAGCGGGGTGGGCACAGATACGCAGTATTTT. The chain employs TRBV10-2 and TRBJ2-3; 9 bases align to TRBD2. The germline CDR1 and CDR2 sequences are WSHSY and SAAADI. V lost 2 bases, J lost 1 base, and 16 bases stayed unmatched. The CDR3 covers 20 residues.

The rearrangement uses TRBV5-6 and TRBJ1-1; the D gene is possibly TRBD1 (6 bases). The V gene's germline CDR1 is SGHDT and CDR2 YYEEEE. V shed 7 bases and J shed 7 bases, with 17 bases lying between them. The CDR3 covers 13 residues. In DNA form, the CDR3 reads TGTGCCAGCCGCCTCCTGGGGGCGAATGAAGCTTTCTTT. Translation: CASRLLGANEAFF.

The genes are TRBV6-5 and TRBJ2-3; 9 nucleotides agree with TRBD1. From germline, CDR1 is MNHEY and CDR2 SVGAGI. This CDR3 has 15 amino acids. V lost 6 bases to trimming and J lost 4 bases; unmatched junction nucleotides: 8. Here the CDR3 DNA reads TGTGCCAGCAGCCCCGGGACAGGGTGGGCAGATACGCAGTATTTT. Translation gives CASSPGTGWADTQYF.

This chain's CDR3 is CASSLNLDSYNSPLHF. CDR3 DNA sequence: TGCGCCAGCAGCTTGAACCTGGACAGCTATAATTCACCCCTCCACTTT. The rearrangement uses TRBV5-1 and TRBJ1-6, with D tentatively TRBD1 (6 bases). CDR1 and CDR2 from the germline V gene are SGHRS and YFSETQ. The CDR3 spans 16 residues. The ends were cut back, 1 base at V and 3 bases at J, with 11 bases in the middle.

V usage is TRBV12-5 and J usage is TRBJ1-1; 7 bases agree with TRBD1. The germline gives CDR1 LGHNT, CDR2 FRNRAP. The CDR3 is made up of 14 amino acids. V shed 5 bases, J shed 0 bases, and the junction held 3 bases outside the gene matches. The CDR3 nucleotides read TGTGCTAGTGGTCGACAGGGAATGAACACTGAAGCTTTCTTT. It specifies CASGRQGMNTEAFF.

The chain employs TRBV24-1 and TRBJ2-1; TRBD1 aligns across 7 bases. In germline, CDR1 is KGHDR, CDR2 SFDVKD. The V segment lost 4 bases and the J segment 1 base; nucleotides outside the gene matches: 3. CDR3 length equals 15 residues. The CDR3 is CATSEQTGSYNEQFF. As DNA, the CDR3 is TGTGCCACCAGTGAGCAGACAGGGTCCTACAATGAGCAGTTCTTC.

The J gene is TRBJ1-6, the V gene TRBV5-1, with TRBD1 matching over 8 bases. With V trimmed by 5 bases and J by 10 bases, 5 bases remained unmatched. Germline V gives CDR1 SGHRS, CDR2 YFSETQ. The CDR3 runs 13 residues. In nucleotides, the CDR3 is TGCGCCAGCAGGGACAGGGAAAGGTCACCCCTCCACTTT. Protein sequence: CASRDRERSPLHF.

This clone was observed a single time. The chain uses TRBV11-2 and TRBJ2-7, with a weak D call TRBD1 (6 bases). The CDR3 sequence is 13 residues long. V was trimmed by 5 bases and J by 3 bases, leaving 11 bases between them. CDR1 is SGHAT and CDR2 is FQNNGV in the germline V gene. CDR3 DNA sequence: TGTGCCAGCAGCCGGACAGACTACTACGAGCAGTACTTC. It codes for CASSRTDYYEQYF.

DNA for the CDR3: TGTGCCAGCAGCCCCTGGTGGAGGGACAGGAAAAGGCCTGAAGCTTTCTTT. It yields the protein CASSPWWRDRKRPEAFF. V and J are TRBV5-6 and TRBJ1-1; 8 bases align to TRBD1. The CDR3 spans 17 residues. Germline CDR1 SGHDT, CDR2 YYEEEE. V was clipped by 4 bases and J by 6 bases; unmatched bases: 17.

The rearrangement uses TRBV4-1 and TRBJ1-4, with 7 bases matching TRBD1. This CDR3 contains 16 residues. The germline gives CDR1 MGHRA, CDR2 YSYEKL. Trimming removed 1 base from V and 12 bases from J; junction bases left unmatched: 14. DNA of the CDR3: TGCGCCAGCAGCCAAGGTCCCCCAGGGGGTGGGGTAGAACTGTTTTTT. This encodes CASSQGPPGGGVELFF.

J is TRBJ1-1 and V is TRBV29-1, with D possibly matching TRBD1 (5 bases). Trimming cost V 4 bases and J 1 base, with 10 bases left between them. The length of the CDR3 is 13 residues. Looked up from germline, CDR1 is SQVTM and CDR2 is ANQGSEA. CDR3 nucleotide sequence: TGCAGCGTTGGACAGAGCCCGAACACTGAAGCTTTCTTT. The encoded protein is CSVGQSPNTEAFF.

This chain links TRBV6-1 with TRBJ1-4; possible D gene TRBD1, 5 bases. From germline, CDR1 is MNHNS and CDR2 SASEGT. This CDR3 has 15 residues. V was cut by 1 base and J by 7 bases, with 13 bases left in between. CDR3 DNA: TGTGCCAGCAGTGAAGAGCTGGGGGGGGGTGAAAAACTGTTTTTT. It specifies CASSEELGGGEKLFF.

This clone was recorded once. The V gene is TRBV9, the J gene TRBJ2-5; a possible D gene is TRBD1 (5 bases). Germline V gives CDR1 SGDLS, CDR2 YYNGEE. The CDR3 consists of 15 residues. The V end was cut by 1 base, the J end by 4 bases, with 14 bases between. The CDR3 loop reads CASSVLGFQGETQYF. CDR3 nucleotides: TGTGCCAGCAGCGTACTTGGTTTTCAGGGAGAGACCCAGTACTTC.

V is TRBV18 and J is TRBJ2-7; the match to TRBD1 covers 10 bases. V lost 6 bases and J lost 0; bases outside the gene matches: 5. Germline V gives CDR1 KGHSH, CDR2 LQKENI. This CDR3 comprises 15 residues. CDR3 sequence (DNA): TGTGCCAGCTCTTCCGGGACAGGGGCCTCCTACGAGCAGTACTTC. Its translation: CASSSGTGASYEQYF.

The chain employs TRBV19 and TRBJ2-4; TRBD2 aligns across 8 bases. V was pared by 0 bases and J by 1 base, with 5 bases of the junction left unmatched. CDR1 LNHDA and CDR2 SQIVND come from the germline V gene (reference sequence). This CDR3 has 17 amino acids. CDR3 loop: CASSIDFGGGAKNIQYF. The DNA for the CDR3 is TGTGCCAGTAGTATAGATTTCGGGGGGGGCGCCAAAAACATTCAGTACTTC.

The chain employs TRBV5-1 and TRBJ2-3, with 9 bases matching TRBD2. The CDR3 has 15 amino acids. Germline V gives CDR1 SGHRS, CDR2 YFSETQ. V lost 0 bases and J lost 11; bases outside the gene matches: 10. CDR3 region: CASSLEGGGAVRQYF. In nucleotides, the CDR3 is TGCGCCAGCAGCTTGGAGGGCGGGGGGGCCGTCCGGCAGTATTTT.

CDR3: CASSEVSGHLRNTEAFF. CDR3 coding DNA: TGTGCCAGCAGTGAAGTCAGCGGTCACCTAAGGAACACTGAAGCTTTCTTT. V gene TRBV6-1 combines with J gene TRBJ1-1; D gene uncertain. This CDR3 has 17 residues. Trimming removed 1 base at V and 1 base at J, with 16 bases between. Germline CDR1 MNHNS, CDR2 SASEGT.

This clone was found once. This chain uses TRBV15 with TRBJ1-5; D call uncertain. The CDR3 consists of 13 residues. V was pared by 4 bases and J by 5 bases, with 9 bases between. Per the germline V gene, CDR1 is LNHNV and CDR2 is YYDKDF (reference sequence). The CDR3 bases are TGTGCCACCAGCATCTTGCGGGATCAGCCCCAGCATTTT. It is translated as CATSILRDQPQHF.